The text below deals with one T cell receptor (beta chain). Its antigen is not yet known. Sequencing was performed on a NextSeq 550. The Human TCR Profiling Kit (MiLaboratory) was used to prepare UMI-labeled 5' RACE TRB cDNA libraries. The full amount of extracted RNA was used for cDNA synthesis, and the full amount of resulting cDNA was used for PCR amplification. Libraries were prepared in parallel using an identical number of PCR cycles. From the authors' description of their analysis: About 53,000 +/- 9,400 unique UMI-labeled TRB cDNA molecules per library were extracted with MIGEC and MiXCR, with at least two reads per UMI required. An average of 40,000 +/- 10,000 functional in-frame TRB CDR3 nucleotide clonotypes without stop codons was found per library. After downsampling to 5000 UMI-labeled TRB molecules per sample, diversity metrics such as normalized Shannon-Wiener and Chao1 were calculated in VDJtools. VDJtools was used to calculate clonotype-size-weighted physicochemical properties of the central five CDR3 residues, namely interaction energy, strength, volume and Kidera factor 4. TCRdb reprocessed the reads, reporting each CDR3 protein sequence once and no DNA. What appears here as the V and J calls and clone size reflects TCRdb's work, not the paper's. The sample's table lists a count of over 20,000 distinct CDR3 sequences. The leading ten clones occupy less than 3.5% of the sample.

Per the germline V gene (reference sequence), PRHDT is the CDR1 and FYEKMQ is the CDR2. From its cysteine to its phenylalanine, the CDR3 spans 15 amino acids. No DNA accompanies this entry. This specimen comes from a study of CXCR3-negative and CXCR3-positive naive CD8 T cells (dated by TCRdb to between 2019 and 2020). Study-wide context: In total, 130 million to 150 million TRB reads were obtained, which works out to roughly 1.5 +/- 0.3 million reads per library. Diversity and physicochemical repertoire analyses covered about a dozen donors pooled from two independent experiments. The TRBV-TRBJ cluster analysis covered naive subsets from roughly five donors and memory cells from 3 donors.

Overall study results and their limits: Freshly isolated PBMCs were used for most assays because CXCR3 expression went down partially after cryopreservation. Within the same donor, TRBV-TRBJ usage looked similar between naive CXCR3-negative and CXCR3-positive cells, but memory cells had distinct patterns. TRB CDR3s from CXCR3-positive naive cells showed higher hydrophobicity (lower Kidera factor 4), lower energy, and higher strength and volume indices than CXCR3-negative naive cells. Because surface CD5, which is linked to self-reactivity in mice, was comparable between the naive subsets, TCR interaction strength was also inferred from TRB CDR3 physicochemical properties. Repertoire diversity was comparably high in both naive subsets but much lower in memory CD8+ T cells.

For every CD8+ T cell subset, over 250,000 cells were flow-sorted straight into RLT lysis buffer, and each subset was sorted in triplicate. Naive CD8+ T cells were defined stringently as CD45RO-CCR7+CD27+CD95- to exclude memory contaminants. Standard density gradient centrifugation was used to isolate peripheral blood mononuclear cells from buffy coats. Naive CXCR3-negative and CXCR3-positive CD8+ T cells were flow-sorted on a FACSAria III. Total RNA was extracted from sorted cells with an RNeasy Mini Kit. The origin of this receptor is a human donor in good health. Some clones in this sample may be carry-over from other donors' samples. What was sequenced was naive CXCR3- CD8+ T cells from blood. The cell subset or site label, as the study defines it: CD45RO-CCR7+CD27+CD95- naive CD8+ T cells lacking CXCR3 (TNR3-). The V gene is TRBV13 and the J gene is TRBJ2-7; TCRdb indicates TRBD2, and absent DNA this call remains unverified. The CDR3 sequence is CASSLWEDPTTGQYF.